This TCR beta chain is drawn from a study of OX40 agonist ivuxolimab in advanced cancers. Study-level background: Subjects had a mean age of around 60 years, with a range of roughly 20 to 80; around 80% were male. Overall study findings and caveats: In CD8+ T cells, expanded clones were on average more numerous than in CD4+.

Data came from immunoSEQ multiplex PCR; TCRdb stores just in-frame clones and leaves some out. The repertoire holds around 35,000 clones, with about 87% as singletons. About this clone: What it recognizes is unknown.

Per the germline V gene, CDR1 is SGHTA and CDR2 is FQGNSA. The CDR3 totals 17 residues. Trimming took 1 base from V and 4 from J; bases not matched to a gene: 11. The sample was CD4+ or CD8+ T cells sorted from blood, taken in a trial of the OX40 agonist ivuxolimab. The receptor's source is an adult with an advanced solid tumor such as melanoma, head and neck, liver or kidney cancer. This sequence joins TRBV7-2 and TRBJ2-5; 8 bases are a match to TRBD2. This chain's CDR3 is CASSLDVGGGRRETQYF. The CDR3 coding sequence is TGTGCCAGCAGCTTAGACGTGGGCGGGGGGCGTCGAGAGACCCAGTACTTC.